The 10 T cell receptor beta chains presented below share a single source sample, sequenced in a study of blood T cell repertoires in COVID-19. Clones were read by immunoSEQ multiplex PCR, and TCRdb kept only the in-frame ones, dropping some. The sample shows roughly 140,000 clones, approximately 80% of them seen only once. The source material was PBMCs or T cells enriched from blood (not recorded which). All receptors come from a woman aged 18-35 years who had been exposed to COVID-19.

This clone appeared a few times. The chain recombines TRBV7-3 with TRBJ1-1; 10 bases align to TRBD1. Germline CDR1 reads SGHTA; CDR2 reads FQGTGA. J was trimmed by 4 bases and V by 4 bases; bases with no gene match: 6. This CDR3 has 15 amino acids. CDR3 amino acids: CASSSSGTGVTEAFF. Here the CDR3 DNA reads TGTGCCAGCAGCTCATCCGGGACAGGGGTCACTGAAGCTTTCTTT.

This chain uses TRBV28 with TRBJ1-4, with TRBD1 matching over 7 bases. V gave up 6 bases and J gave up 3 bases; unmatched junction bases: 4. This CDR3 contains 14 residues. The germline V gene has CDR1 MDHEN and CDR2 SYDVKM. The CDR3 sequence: CASSRQGPNEKLFF. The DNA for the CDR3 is TGTGCCAGCAGCCGACAGGGCCCTAATGAAAAACTGTTTTTT.

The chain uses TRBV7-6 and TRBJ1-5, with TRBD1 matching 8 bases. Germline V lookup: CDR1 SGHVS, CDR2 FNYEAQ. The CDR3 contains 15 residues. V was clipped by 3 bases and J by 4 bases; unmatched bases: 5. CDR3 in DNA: TGTGCCAGCAGCTTGCAGACAGGGGTTAATCAGCCCCAGCATTTT. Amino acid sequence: CASSLQTGVNQPQHF.

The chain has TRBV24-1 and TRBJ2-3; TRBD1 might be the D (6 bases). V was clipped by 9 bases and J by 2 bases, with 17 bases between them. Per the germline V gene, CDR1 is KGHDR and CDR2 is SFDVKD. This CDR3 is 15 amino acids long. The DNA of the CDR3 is TGTGCCACCGCCTCGACCGGGACAAACACAGATACGCAGTATTTT. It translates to CATASTGTNTDTQYF.

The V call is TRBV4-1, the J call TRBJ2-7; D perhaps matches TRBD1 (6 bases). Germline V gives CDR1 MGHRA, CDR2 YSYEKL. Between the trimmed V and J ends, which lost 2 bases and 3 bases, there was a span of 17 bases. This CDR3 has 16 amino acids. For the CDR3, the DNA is TGCGCCAGCAGCCAACCGGCCACAGGGAAAGGCTACGAGCAGTACTTC. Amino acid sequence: CASSQPATGKGYEQYF.

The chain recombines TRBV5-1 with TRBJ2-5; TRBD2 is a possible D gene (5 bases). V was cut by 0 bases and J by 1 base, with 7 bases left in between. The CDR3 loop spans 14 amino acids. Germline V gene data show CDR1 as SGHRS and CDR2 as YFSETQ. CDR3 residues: CASSLGTFQETQYF. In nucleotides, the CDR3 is TGCGCCAGCAGCTTGGGGACTTTCCAAGAGACCCAGTACTTC.

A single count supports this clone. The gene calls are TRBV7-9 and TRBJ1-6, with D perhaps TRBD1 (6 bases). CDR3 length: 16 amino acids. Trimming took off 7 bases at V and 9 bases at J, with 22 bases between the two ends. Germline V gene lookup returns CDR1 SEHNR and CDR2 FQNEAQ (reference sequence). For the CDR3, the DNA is TGTGCCAGCAACTCCCTCCGGGGGGCTGCGAGTTCACCCCTCCACTTT. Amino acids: CASNSLRGAASSPLHF.

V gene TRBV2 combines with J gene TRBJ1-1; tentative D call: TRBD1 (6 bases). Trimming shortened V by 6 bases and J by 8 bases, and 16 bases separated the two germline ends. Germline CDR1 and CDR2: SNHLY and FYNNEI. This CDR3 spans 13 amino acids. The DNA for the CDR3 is TGTGCCAGCAGCTGGACAGCTACAGGAGAAGCTTTCTTT. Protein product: CASSWTATGEAFF.

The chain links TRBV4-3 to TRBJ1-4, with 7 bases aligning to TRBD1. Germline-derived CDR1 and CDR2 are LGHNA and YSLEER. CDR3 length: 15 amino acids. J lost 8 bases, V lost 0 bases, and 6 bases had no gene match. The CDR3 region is CASSQDYRGYEKLFF. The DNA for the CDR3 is TGCGCCAGCAGCCAAGATTACAGGGGATACGAAAAACTGTTTTTT.

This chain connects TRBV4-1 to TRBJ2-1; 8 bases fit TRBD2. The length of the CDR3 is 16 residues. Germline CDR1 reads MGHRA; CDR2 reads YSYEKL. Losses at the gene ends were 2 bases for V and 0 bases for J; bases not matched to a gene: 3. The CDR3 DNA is TGCGCCAGCAGCCAACGACTAGCGAACTCCTACAATGAGCAGTTCTTC. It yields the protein CASSQRLANSYNEQFF.